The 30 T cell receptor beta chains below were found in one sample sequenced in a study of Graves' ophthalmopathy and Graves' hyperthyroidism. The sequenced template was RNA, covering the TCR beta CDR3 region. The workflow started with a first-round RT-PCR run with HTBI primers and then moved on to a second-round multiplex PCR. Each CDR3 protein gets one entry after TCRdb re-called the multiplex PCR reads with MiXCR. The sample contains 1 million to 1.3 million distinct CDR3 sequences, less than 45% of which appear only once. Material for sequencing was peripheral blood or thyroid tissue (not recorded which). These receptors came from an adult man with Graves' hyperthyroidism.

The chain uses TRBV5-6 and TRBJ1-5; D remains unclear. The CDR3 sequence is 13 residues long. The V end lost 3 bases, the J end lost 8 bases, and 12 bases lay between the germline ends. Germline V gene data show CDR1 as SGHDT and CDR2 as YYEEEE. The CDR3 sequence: CASSSSPVEPQHF. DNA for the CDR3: TGTGCCAGCAGCTCCTCCCCCGTGGAGCCCCAGCATTTT.

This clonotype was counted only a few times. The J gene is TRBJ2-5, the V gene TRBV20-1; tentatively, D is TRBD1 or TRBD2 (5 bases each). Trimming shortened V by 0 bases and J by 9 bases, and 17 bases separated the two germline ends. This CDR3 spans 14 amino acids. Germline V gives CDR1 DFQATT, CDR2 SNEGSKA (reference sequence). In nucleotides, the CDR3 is TGCAGTGCTAGAGACCGGGACGGCGGCTTGGCCCAGTACTTC. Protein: CSARDRDGGLAQYF.

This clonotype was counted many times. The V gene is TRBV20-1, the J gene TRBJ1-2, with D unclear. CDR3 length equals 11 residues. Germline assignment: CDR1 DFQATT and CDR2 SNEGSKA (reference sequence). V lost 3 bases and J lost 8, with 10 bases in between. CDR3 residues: CSARLGSGYTF. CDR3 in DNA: TGCAGTGCTAGGTTGGGGTCCGGCTACACCTTC.

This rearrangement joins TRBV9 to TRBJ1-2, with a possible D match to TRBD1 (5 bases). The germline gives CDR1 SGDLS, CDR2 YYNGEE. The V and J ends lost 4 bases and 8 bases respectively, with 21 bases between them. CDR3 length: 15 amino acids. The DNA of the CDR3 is TGTGCCAGCAGCAGATCCCCAGGGATATCAGAAGGCTACACCTTC. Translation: CASSRSPGISEGYTF.

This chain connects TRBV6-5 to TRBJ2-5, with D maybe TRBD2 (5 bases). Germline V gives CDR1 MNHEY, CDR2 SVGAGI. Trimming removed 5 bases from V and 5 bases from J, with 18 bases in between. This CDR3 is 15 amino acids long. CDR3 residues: CASSETHGRMETQYF. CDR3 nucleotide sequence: TGTGCCAGCAGTGAAACACATGGGAGAATGGAGACCCAGTACTTC.

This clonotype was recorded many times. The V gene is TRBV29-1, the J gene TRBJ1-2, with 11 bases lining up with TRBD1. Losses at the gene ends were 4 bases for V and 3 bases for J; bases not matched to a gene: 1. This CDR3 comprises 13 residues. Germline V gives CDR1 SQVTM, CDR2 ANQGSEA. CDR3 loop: CSVVGQGDYGYTF. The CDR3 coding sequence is TGCAGCGTTGTGGGACAGGGGGACTATGGCTACACCTTC.

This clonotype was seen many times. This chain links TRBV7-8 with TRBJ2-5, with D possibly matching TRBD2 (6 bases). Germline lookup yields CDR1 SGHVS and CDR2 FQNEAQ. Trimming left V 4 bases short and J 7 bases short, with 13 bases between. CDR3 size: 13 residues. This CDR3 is CASSSGTGGTQYF. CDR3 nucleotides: TGTGCCAGCAGCTCCGGGACCGGGGGGACCCAGTACTTC.

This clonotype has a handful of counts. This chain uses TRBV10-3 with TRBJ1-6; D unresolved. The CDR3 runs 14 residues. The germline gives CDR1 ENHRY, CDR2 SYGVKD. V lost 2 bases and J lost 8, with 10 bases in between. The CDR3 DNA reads TGTGCCATCAGTGAGGGCAGTAGGTATTCACCCCTCCACTTT. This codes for CAISEGSRYSPLHF.

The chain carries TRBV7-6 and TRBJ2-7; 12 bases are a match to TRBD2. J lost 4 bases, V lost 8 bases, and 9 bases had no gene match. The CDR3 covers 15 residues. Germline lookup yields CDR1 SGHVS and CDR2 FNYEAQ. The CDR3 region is CASLTSGGPRYEQYF. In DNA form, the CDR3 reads TGTGCCAGCCTTACTAGCGGGGGGCCAAGGTACGAGCAGTACTTC.

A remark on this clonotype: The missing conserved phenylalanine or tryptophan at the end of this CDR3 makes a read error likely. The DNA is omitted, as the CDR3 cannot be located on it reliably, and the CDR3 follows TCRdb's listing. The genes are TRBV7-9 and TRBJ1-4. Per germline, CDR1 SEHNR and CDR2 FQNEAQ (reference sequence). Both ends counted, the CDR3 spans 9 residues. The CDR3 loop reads CASTYTSGG.

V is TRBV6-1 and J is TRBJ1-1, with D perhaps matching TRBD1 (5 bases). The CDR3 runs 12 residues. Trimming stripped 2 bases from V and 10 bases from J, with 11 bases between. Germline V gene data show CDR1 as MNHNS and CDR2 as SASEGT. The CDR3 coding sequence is TGTGCCAGCAGTGAACGGGCAGGGCGAGCTTTCTTT. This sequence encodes CASSERAGRAFF.

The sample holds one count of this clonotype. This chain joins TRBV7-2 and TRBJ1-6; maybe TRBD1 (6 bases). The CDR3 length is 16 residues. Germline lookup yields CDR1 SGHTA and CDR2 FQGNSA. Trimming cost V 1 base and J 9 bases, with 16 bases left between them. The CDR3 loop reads CASSLGTGNVGSPLHF. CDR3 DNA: TGTGCCAGCAGCTTAGGCACAGGGAATGTTGGTTCACCCCTCCACTTT.

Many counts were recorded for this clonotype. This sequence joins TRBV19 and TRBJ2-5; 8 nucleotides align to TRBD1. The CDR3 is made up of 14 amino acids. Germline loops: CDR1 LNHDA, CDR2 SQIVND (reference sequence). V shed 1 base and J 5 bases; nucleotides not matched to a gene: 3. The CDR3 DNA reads TGTGCCAGTAGTATAGGGACAGGGCTGGAGACCCAGTACTTC. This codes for CASSIGTGLETQYF.

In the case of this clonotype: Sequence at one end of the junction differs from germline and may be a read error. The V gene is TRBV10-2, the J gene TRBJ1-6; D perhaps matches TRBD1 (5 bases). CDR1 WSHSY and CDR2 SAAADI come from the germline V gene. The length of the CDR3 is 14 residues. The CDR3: CASSLGSFGGALHF. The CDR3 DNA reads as TGTGCCAGCAGTTTAGGCTCCTTCGGGGGAGCCCTCCACTTT.

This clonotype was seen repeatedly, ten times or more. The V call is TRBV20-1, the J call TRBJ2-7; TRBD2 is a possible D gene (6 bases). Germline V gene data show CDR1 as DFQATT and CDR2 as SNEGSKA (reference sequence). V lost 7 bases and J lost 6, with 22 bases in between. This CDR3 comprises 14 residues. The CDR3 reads CSVGRRGTEGEQYF. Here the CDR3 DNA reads TGCAGTGTCGGACGTCGGGGGACCGAGGGCGAGCAGTACTTC.

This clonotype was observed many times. CDR3: CATRGGSRETQYF. CDR3 in DNA: TGTGCCACCAGGGGCGGCTCCAGAGAGACCCAGTACTTC. The chain carries TRBV10-3 and TRBJ2-5; a weak D match, TRBD1 (6 bases). With 10 bases removed from V and 4 bases from J, the gap between germline ends came to 16 bases. Germline CDR1 ENHRY, CDR2 SYGVKD. CDR3 size: 13 residues.

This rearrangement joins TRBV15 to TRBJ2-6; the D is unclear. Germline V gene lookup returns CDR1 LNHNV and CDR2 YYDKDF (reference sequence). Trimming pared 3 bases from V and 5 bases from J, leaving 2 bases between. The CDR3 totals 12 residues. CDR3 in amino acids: CATSSRANVLTF. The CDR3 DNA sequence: TGTGCCACCAGCAGCAGGGCCAACGTCCTGACTTTC.

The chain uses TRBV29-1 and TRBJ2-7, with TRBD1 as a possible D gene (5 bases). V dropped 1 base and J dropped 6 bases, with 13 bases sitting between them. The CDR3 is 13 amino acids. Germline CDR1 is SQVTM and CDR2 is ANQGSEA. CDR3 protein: CSVEGWQGREQYF. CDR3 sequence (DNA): TGCAGCGTTGAAGGTTGGCAGGGTCGCGAGCAGTACTTC.

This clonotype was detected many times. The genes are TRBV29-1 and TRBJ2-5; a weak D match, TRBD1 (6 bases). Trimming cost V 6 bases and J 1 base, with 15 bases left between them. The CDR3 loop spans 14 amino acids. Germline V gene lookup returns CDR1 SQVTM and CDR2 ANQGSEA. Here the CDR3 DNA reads TGCAGCGTACCCGGGACACTATTCCAAGAGACCCAGTACTTC. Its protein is CSVPGTLFQETQYF. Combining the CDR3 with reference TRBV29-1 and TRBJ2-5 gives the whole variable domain SAVISQKPSRDICQRGTSLTIQCQVDSQVTMMFWYRQQPGQSLTLIATANQGSEATYESGFVIDKFPISRPNLTFSTLTVSNMSPEDSSIYLCSVPGTLFQETQYFGPGTRLLVL.

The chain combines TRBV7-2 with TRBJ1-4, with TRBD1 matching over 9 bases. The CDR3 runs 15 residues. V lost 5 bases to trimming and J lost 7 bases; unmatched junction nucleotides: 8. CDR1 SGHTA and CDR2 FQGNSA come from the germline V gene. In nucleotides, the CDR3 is TGTGCCAGCAGCACCACGACAGGGGGAAGTGAAAAACTGTTTTTT. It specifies CASSTTTGGSEKLFF.

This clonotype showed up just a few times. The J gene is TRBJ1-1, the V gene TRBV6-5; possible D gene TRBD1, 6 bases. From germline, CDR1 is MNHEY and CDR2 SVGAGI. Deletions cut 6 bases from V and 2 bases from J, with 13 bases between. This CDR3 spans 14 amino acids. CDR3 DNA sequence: TGTGCCAGCAGGGTGAGGACAGTAAACACTGAAGCTTTCTTT. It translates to CASRVRTVNTEAFF.

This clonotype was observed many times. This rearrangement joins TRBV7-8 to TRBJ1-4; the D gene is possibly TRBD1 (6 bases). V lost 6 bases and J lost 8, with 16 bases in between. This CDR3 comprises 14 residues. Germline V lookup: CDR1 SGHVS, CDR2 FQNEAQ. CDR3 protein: CASSLEQGYEKLFF. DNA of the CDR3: TGTGCCAGCAGTCTGGAACAGGGTTACGAAAAACTGTTTTTT.

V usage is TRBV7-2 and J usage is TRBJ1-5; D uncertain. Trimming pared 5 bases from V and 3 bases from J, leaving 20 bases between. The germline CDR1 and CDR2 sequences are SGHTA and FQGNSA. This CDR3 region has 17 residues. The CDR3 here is CASSPSGMNRNNQPQHF. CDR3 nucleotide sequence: TGTGCCAGCAGCCCATCGGGCATGAACCGTAACAATCAGCCCCAGCATTTT.

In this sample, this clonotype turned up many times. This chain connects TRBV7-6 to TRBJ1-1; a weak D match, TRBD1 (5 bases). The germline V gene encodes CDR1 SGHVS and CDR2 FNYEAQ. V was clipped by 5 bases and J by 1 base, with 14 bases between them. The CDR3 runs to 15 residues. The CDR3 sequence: CASSLTPGPNTEAFF. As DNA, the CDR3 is TGTGCCAGCAGCCTAACCCCAGGGCCGAACACTGAAGCTTTCTTT.

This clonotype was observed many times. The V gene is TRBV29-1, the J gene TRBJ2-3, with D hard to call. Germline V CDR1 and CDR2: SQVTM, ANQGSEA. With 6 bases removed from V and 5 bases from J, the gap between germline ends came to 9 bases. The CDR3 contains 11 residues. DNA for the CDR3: TGCAGCGTGTTCCTTGGAGATACGCAGTATTTT. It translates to CSVFLGDTQYF.

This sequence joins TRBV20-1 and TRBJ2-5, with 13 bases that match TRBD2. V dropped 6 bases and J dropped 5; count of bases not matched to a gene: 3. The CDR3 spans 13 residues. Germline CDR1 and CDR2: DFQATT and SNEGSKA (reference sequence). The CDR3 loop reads CSATSGRVETQYF. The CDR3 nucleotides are TGCAGTGCAACTAGCGGGAGGGTTGAGACCCAGTACTTC.

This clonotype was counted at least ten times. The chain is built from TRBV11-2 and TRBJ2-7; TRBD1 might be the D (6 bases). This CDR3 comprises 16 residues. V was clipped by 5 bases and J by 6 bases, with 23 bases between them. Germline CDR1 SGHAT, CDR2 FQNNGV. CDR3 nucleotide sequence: TGTGCCAGCAGCCACGCCTCGGGACACCGCTCGGGCGAGCAGTACTTC. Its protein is CASSHASGHRSGEQYF.

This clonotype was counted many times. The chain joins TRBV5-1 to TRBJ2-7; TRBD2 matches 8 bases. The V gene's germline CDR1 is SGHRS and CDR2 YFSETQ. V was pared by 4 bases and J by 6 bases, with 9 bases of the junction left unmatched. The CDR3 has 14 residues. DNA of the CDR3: TGCGCCAGCAGCGCGAGAGCGGGGGCAACCGAGCAGTACTTC. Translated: CASSARAGATEQYF.

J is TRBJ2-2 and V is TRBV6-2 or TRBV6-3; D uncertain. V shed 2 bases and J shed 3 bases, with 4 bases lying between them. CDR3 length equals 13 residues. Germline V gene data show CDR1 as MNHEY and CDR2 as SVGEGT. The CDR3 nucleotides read TGTGCCAGCAGTTACCAATACACCGGGGAGCTGTTTTTT. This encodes CASSYQYTGELFF.

The CDR3 here is CASSQPGAGTQYF. CDR3 in DNA: TGTGCCAGCAGTCAACCGGGAGCCGGGACCCAGTACTTC. J is TRBJ2-5 and V is TRBV27; D might be TRBD2 (6 bases). The V gene's germline CDR1 is MNHEY and CDR2 SMNVEV (reference sequence). The CDR3 has 13 amino acids. Trimming stripped 5 bases from V and 7 bases from J, with 14 bases between.